The subject of this entry is one TCR beta chain. TCRdb's table, derived via immunoSEQ multiplex PCR, lists solely in-frame clones and lacks some. The sample yields roughly 17,000 clones, approximately 86% seen once. This specimen comes from a study of PD-1 blockade in classical Hodgkin lymphoma. Per the germline V gene, CDR1 is SGHTA and CDR2 is FQGNSA. V dropped 6 bases and J dropped 3 bases, with 18 bases sitting between them. The CDR3 has 16 amino acids. Noted time point: newly diagnosed, previously untreated cHL patient sample. This sequence joins TRBV7-2 and TRBJ2-4; no reliable D call. The sequence derives from a human donor with classical Hodgkin lymphoma. The sequencing input was peripheral blood mononuclear cells (PBMCs). The DNA for the CDR3 is TGTGCCAGCAGTCCCCTAGGTGTTAGCTACAAAAACATTCAGTACTTC. It yields the protein CASSPLGVSYKNIQYF.